This T cell receptor (beta chain) was captured in a study of CD8 T cells in ankylosing spondylitis. Study-level points and caveats: Disease-linked clones reportedly concentrated significantly in matched ankylosing spondylitis synovial fluid. Before this, some motif variants had been reported in reactive arthritis synovial fluid and blood.

Quantitative barcoded 5'-RACE was used to prepare TCR beta libraries. TCRdb re-derived calls from the 5' RACE reads in MiXCR, one entry per CDR3 protein. The sample includes approximately 150,000 distinct CDR3 sequences, about a third of them seen just once. This clonotype was seen only a few times. Its antigen is unknown. Germline lookup yields CDR1 MNHEY and CDR2 SVGEGT. V was pared by 5 bases and J by 11 bases, with 15 bases between. This CDR3 comprises 12 residues. The TCR originated in a male donor with ankylosing spondylitis. The genes are TRBV6-2 or TRBV6-3 and TRBJ1-1, with D hard to call. Sequenced sample: synovial fluid, either unsorted or a sorted T cell fraction (not recorded which). The DNA for the CDR3 is TGTGCCAGCAGTCCCCGTGACCAGGTTGCTTTCTTT. Its protein is CASSPRDQVAFF.